The clone carrying this TCR beta chain counts as medium-sized. Its antigen is undetermined. Germline V gives CDR1 DFQATT, CDR2 SNEGSKA (reference sequence). The CDR3 loop spans 14 amino acids. V shed 6 bases and J shed 4 bases, with 16 bases lying between them. Treg sorting used a CD4+CD25+CD127-/low gate. Study-wide results and caveats: The TCR gene usage of tumor memory CD4+ T cells clustered together with blood and lymph node memory CD4+ cells and with lymph node naive CD4+ cells.

TCRdb ran MiXCR on the 5' RACE reads and lists one entry per CDR3 protein. In the table there are over 8,500 distinct CDR3 sequences, about a third of which are singletons. The sequenced sample was Tregs sorted from blood. The TCR sequence derives from a female donor with breast cancer. The rearrangement joins TRBV20-1 to TRBJ2-1; D unclear. The CDR3 nucleotides read TGCAGTGCCCGAGCCCGAGCGTCTTACAATGAGCAGTTCTTC. Protein product: CSARARASYNEQFF.